This T cell receptor beta chain derives from a study of radiation and T cells in renal cell carcinoma. Notes on the study in general: In blood, top tumor clones expanded by 2 weeks, shrinking by 4. Pretreatment tumor biopsies were lacking, so baseline clonotypes are unknown.

Data came from immunoSEQ multiplex PCR; TCRdb stores just in-frame clones and leaves some out. Of about 77,000 clones in the sample, around 78% were seen once. Time point given: blood 4 weeks post-SBRT, at nephrectomy. Treatment reported: 15 Gy SBRT to primary tumor, nephrectomy 4 weeks later. Nephrectomy followed 15 Gy stereotactic body radiation by 4 weeks. After SBRT, blood was collected at 2 and 4 weeks, plus baseline. The CDR3 length is 15 residues. Germline V gene lookup returns CDR1 MNHEY and CDR2 SMNVEV (reference sequence). Trimming took 3 bases from V and 2 from J, leaving 11 bases between them. This clone has ten or more counts. Its cognate antigen is unknown.

The chain uses TRBV27 and TRBJ1-3; D is unresolved. Specimen: blood, collected from a patient whose treatment included radiotherapy and nephrectomy. The receptor's source is a woman aged 60-75 years with renal cell carcinoma. The CDR3 reads CASSLTSLTGNTIYF. The CDR3 coding sequence is TGTGCCAGCAGTTTGACGAGCCTCACTGGAAACACCATATATTTT.